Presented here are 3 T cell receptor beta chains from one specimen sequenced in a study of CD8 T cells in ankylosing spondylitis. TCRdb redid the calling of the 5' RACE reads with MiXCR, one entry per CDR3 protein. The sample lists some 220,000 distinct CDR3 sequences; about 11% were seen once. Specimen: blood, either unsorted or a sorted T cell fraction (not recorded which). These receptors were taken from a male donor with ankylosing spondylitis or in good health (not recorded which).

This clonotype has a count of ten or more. The chain's CDR3 is CASSPRVASDTQYF. For the CDR3, the DNA is TGTGCCAGCAGTCCCAGGGTGGCATCAGATACGCAGTATTTT. The V gene is TRBV27, the J gene TRBJ2-3; D perhaps matches TRBD1 (5 bases). Per germline, CDR1 MNHEY and CDR2 SMNVEV (reference sequence). The CDR3 runs 14 residues. The V end lost 5 bases, the J end lost 4 bases, and 13 bases lay between the germline ends.

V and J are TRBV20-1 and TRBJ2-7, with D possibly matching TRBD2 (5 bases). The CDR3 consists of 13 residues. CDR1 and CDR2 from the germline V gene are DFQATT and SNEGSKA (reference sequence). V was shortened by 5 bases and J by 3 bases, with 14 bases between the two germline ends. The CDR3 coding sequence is TGCAGTGCTCCGGACTGGGAGAACTACGAGCAGTACTTC. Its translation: CSAPDWENYEQYF.

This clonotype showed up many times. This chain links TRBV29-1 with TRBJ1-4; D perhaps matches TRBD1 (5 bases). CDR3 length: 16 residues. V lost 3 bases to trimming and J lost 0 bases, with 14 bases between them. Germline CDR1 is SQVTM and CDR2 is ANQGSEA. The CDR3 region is CSVDRQLGATNEKLFF. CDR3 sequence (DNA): TGCAGCGTTGATAGACAATTGGGGGCAACTAATGAAAAACTGTTTTTT.